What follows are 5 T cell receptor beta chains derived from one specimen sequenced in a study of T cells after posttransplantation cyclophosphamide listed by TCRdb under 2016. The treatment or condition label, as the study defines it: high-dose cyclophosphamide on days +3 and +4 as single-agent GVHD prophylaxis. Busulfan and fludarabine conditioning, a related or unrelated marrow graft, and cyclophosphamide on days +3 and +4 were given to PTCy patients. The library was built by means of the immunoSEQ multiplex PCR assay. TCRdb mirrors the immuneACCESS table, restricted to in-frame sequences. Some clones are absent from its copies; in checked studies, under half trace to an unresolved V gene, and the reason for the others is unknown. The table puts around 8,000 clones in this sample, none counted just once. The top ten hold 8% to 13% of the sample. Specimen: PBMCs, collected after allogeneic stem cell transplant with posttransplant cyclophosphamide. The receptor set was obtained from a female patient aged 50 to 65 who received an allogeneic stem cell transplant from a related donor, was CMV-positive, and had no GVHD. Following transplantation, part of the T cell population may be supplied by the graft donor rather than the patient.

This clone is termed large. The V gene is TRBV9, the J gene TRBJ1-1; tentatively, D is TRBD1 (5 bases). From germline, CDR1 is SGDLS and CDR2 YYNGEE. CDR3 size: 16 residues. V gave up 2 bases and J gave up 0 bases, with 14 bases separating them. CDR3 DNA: TGTGCCAGCAGCGTGAGCGGGGGACGGATGAACACTGAAGCTTTCTTT. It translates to CASSVSGGRMNTEAFF.

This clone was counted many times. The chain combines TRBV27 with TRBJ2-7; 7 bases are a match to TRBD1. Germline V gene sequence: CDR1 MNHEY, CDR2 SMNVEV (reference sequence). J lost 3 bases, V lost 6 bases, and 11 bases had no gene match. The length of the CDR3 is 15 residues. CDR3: CASSLRQGMGYEQYF. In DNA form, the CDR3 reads TGTGCCAGCAGCCTAAGACAGGGTATGGGCTACGAGCAGTACTTC.

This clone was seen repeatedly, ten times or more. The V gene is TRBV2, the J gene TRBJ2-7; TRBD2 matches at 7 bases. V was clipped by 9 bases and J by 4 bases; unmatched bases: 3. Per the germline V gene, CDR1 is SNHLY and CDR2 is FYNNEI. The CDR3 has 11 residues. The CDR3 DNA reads TGTGCCAGTCGGGGGGAATACGAGCAGTACTTC. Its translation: CASRGEYEQYF.

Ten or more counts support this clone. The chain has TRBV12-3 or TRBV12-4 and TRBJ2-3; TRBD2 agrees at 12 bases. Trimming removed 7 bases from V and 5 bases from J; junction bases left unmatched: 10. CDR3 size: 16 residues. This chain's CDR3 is CASTQTSGSMIDTQYF. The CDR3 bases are TGTGCCAGCACTCAGACTAGCGGGAGTATGATAGATACGCAGTATTTT.

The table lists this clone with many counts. The CDR3 region is CASRLRTKTNTGELFF. The CDR3 nucleotides read TGTGCAAGTCGCCTAAGGACAAAGACGAACACCGGGGAGCTGTTTTTT. This chain connects TRBV11-3 to TRBJ2-2; tentatively, D is TRBD1 (5 bases). Germline V CDR1 and CDR2: SGHNT, YENEEA. The CDR3 is 16 amino acids.